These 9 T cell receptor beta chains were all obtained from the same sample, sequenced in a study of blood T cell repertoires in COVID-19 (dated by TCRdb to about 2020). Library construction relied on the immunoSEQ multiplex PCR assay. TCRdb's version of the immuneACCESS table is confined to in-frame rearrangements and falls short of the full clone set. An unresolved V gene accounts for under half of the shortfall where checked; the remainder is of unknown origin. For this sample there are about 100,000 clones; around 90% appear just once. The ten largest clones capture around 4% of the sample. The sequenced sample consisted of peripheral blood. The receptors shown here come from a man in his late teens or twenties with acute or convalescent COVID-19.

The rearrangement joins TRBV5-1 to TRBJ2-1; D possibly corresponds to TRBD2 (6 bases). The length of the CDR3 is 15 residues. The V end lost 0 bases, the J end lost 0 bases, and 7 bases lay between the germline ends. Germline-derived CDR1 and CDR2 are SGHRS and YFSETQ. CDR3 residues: CASSLERASYNEQFF. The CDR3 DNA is TGCGCCAGCAGCTTGGAGCGGGCCTCCTACAATGAGCAGTTCTTC.

CDR3 sequence reads: CASSIRGPGNTIYF. The CDR3 DNA follows: TGTGCCAGTAGTATCAGGGGGCCTGGAAACACCATATATTTT. J is TRBJ1-3 and V is TRBV19; 8 bases are a match to TRBD1. Germline V gene lookup returns CDR1 LNHDA and CDR2 SQIVND (reference sequence). The CDR3 sequence is 14 residues long. Losses at the gene ends were 3 bases for V and 2 bases for J; bases not matched to a gene: 0.

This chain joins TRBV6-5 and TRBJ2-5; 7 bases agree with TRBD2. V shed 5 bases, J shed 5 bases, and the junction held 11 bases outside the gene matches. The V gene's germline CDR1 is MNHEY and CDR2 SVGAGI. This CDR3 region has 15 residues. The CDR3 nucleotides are TGTGCCAGCAGTCCGAGGGGACTATCCCGTGAGACCCAGTACTTC. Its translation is CASSPRGLSRETQYF.

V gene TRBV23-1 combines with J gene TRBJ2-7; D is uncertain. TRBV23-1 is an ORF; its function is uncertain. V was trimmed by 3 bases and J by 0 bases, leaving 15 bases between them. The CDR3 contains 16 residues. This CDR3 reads CASSHFWPTSSYEQYF. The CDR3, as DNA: TGCGCCAGCAGTCATTTTTGGCCCACCTCCTCCTACGAGCAGTACTTC.

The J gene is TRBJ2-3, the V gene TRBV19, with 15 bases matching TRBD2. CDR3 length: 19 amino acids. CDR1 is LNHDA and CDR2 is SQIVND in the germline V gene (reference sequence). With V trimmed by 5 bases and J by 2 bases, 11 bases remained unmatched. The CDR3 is CASSSRTGTSGRFTDTQYF. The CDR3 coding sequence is TGTGCCAGTAGTTCCCGGACCGGGACTAGCGGGAGGTTCACAGATACGCAGTATTTT.

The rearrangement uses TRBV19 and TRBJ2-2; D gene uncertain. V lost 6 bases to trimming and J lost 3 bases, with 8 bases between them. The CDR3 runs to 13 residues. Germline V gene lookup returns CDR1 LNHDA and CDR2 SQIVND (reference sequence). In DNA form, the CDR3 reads TGTGCCAGTAGCTTCCGGGACACCGGGGAGCTGTTTTTT. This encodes CASSFRDTGELFF.

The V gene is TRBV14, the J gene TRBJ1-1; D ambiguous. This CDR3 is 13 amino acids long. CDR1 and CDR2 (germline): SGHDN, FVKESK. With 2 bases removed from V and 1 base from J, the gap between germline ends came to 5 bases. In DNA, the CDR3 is TGTGCCAGCAGCCAATTCAGGAACACTGAAGCTTTCTTT. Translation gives CASSQFRNTEAFF.

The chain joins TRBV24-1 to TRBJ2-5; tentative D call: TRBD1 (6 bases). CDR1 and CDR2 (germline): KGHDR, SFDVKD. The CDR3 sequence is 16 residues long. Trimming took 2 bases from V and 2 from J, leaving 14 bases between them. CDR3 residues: CATSDSTGNVQETQYF. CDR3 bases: TGTGCCACCAGTGATTCGACAGGAAACGTTCAAGAGACCCAGTACTTC.

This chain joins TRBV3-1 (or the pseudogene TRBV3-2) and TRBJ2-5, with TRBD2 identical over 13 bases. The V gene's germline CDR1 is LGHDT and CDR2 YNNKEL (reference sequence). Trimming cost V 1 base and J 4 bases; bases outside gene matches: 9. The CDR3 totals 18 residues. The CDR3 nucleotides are TGTGCCAGCAGCCAAGCGGGCCCGACTAGCGGGGGGTCAGAGACCCAGTACTTC. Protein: CASSQAGPTSGGSETQYF.